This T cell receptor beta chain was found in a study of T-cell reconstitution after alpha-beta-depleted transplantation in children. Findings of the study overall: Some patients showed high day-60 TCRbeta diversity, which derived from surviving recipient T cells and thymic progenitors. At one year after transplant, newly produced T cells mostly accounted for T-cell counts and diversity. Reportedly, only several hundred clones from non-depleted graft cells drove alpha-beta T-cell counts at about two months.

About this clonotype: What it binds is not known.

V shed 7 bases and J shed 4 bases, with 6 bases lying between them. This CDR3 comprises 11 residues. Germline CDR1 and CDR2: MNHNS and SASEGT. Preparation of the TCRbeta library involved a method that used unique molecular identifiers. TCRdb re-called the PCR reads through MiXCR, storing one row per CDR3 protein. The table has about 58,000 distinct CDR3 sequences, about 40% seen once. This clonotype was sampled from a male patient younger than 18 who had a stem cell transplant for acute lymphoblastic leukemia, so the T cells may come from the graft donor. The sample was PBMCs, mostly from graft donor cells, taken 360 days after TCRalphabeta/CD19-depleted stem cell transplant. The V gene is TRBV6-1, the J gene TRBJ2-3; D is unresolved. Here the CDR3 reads CASKIADTQYF. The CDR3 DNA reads TGTGCCAGCAAGATAGCAGATACGCAGTATTTT.